These 8 T cell receptor beta chains originate from one sample sequenced in a study of OX40 agonist ivuxolimab in advanced cancers. Libraries were prepared by immunoSEQ multiplex PCR; TCRdb keeps only in-frame clonotypes and omits some of them. The sample has 70,000 to 80,000 clones; about 93% are singletons. The sequences come from CD4+ or CD8+ T cells sorted from blood, collected in a trial of the OX40 agonist ivuxolimab. These receptors were taken from an adult with an advanced solid tumor such as melanoma, head and neck, liver or kidney cancer.

The rearrangement joins TRBV4-2 to TRBJ2-3; 11 bases agree with TRBD2. The CDR3 sequence is 18 residues long. V shed 0 bases, J shed 4 bases, and the junction held 9 bases outside the gene matches. Germline loops: CDR1 LGHNA, CDR2 YNFKEQ. The CDR3: CASSQEESSGGVSDTQYF. In DNA, the CDR3 is TGTGCCAGCAGCCAAGAAGAGAGTAGCGGGGGGGTTTCAGATACGCAGTATTTT.

The chain is built from TRBV7-6 and TRBJ2-5; TRBD1 might be the D (6 bases). V lost 4 bases, J lost 1 base, and 10 bases lay in between. The germline V gene has CDR1 SGHVS and CDR2 FNYEAQ. The CDR3 runs to 14 residues. The CDR3 loop is CASSYRDIQETQYF. The CDR3 nucleotides are TGTGCCAGCAGCTACAGGGATATCCAAGAGACCCAGTACTTC.

The table lists this clone with a count of one. The chain is built from TRBV28 and TRBJ2-1; 10 positions match TRBD1. Per the germline V gene, CDR1 is MDHEN and CDR2 is SYDVKM. CDR3 length equals 16 residues. Trimming took 5 bases from V and 5 from J; bases not matched to a gene: 9. CDR3 region: CASSPMTGQGHNEQFF. The CDR3 region has the DNA TGTGCCAGCAGTCCAATGACGGGACAGGGGCACAATGAGCAGTTCTTC.

The chain employs TRBV10-1 and TRBJ1-5; 12 bases map to TRBD1. Germline CDR1 reads WNHNN; CDR2 reads SYGVQD (reference sequence). This CDR3 is built from 15 residues. CDR3 sequence (DNA): TGCCAAAAGGGACAGGGGGCACCCAGCAATCAGCCCCAGCATTTT. Its translation: CQKGQGAPSNQPQHF.

The chain carries TRBV29-1 and TRBJ1-1, with TRBD1 as a possible D gene (5 bases). The V end lost 5 bases, the J end lost 3 bases, and 13 bases lay between the germline ends. This CDR3 region has 13 residues. Germline CDR1 reads SQVTM; CDR2 reads ANQGSEA. CDR3 sequence (DNA): TGCAGCGTTAACCAGGGAGAACACACTGAAGCTTTCTTT. This codes for CSVNQGEHTEAFF.

The chain couples TRBV7-9 to TRBJ1-4; maybe TRBD1 (5 bases). The CDR3 loop spans 14 amino acids. Per the germline V gene, CDR1 is SEHNR and CDR2 is FQNEAQ (reference sequence). With 11 bases removed from V and 0 bases from J, the gap between germline ends came to 13 bases. CDR3 sequence: CAPRGVATNEKLFF. CDR3 bases: TGTGCCCCTAGAGGGGTTGCAACTAATGAAAAACTGTTTTTT.

This chain links TRBV6-4 with TRBJ2-1; D ambiguous. V was pared by 6 bases and J by 9 bases, with 12 bases between. Per germline, CDR1 MRHNA and CDR2 SNTAGT. The CDR3 length is 12 residues. The CDR3 DNA is TGTGCCAGCAGCCCCAGTGGGCTTGAGCAGTTCTTC. Protein product: CASSPSGLEQFF.

The chain couples TRBV5-1 to TRBJ1-3; TRBD1 is a possible D gene (5 bases). The CDR3 contains 14 residues. With 2 bases removed from V and 0 bases from J, the gap between germline ends came to 6 bases. Germline assignment: CDR1 SGHRS and CDR2 YFSETQ. The CDR3: CASSLGDSGNTIYF. CDR3 nucleotides: TGCGCCAGCAGCTTAGGGGACTCTGGAAACACCATATATTTT.